These 14 T cell receptor beta chains originate from one sample sequenced in a study of monozygotic twins with inflammatory bowel disease. Using the 5' RACE reads, TCRdb records one entry per CDR3 protein without DNA. This sample's table reports about 350,000 distinct CDR3 sequences. What was sequenced was blood. The receptors come from a human donor with ulcerative colitis or Crohn's disease, or a healthy co-twin of an affected twin (not recorded which).

CDR3 region: CAWSDRRDQPQHF. The chain combines TRBV30 with TRBJ1-5. Germline V gene sequence: CDR1 GTSNPN, CDR2 SVGIG (reference sequence). The CDR3 totals 13 residues.

This chain uses TRBV4-1 with TRBJ2-3; TCRdb designates TRBD2, a call that cannot be tested without DNA. The CDR3 covers 18 residues. The germline gives CDR1 MGHRA, CDR2 YSYEKL. The CDR3 loop is CASSQVIGRERSTDTQYF.

This rearrangement joins TRBV6-4 to TRBJ2-3; TCRdb gives TRBD1 as the D gene, but with no DNA this cannot be confirmed. This CDR3 spans 15 amino acids. The V gene's germline CDR1 is MRHNA and CDR2 SNTAGT. The CDR3 sequence: CASAPQGGETDTQYF.

The chain links TRBV12-3 or TRBV12-4 to TRBJ2-1; TCRdb calls TRBD1, which cannot be checked without DNA. The CDR3 runs to 16 residues. CDR3 loop: CASSLRGLPPGNEQFF.

The chain is built from TRBV18 and TRBJ2-1; absent DNA, TCRdb's TRBD2 call cannot be checked. This CDR3 is 19 amino acids long. The germline V gene has CDR1 KGHSH and CDR2 LQKENI. CDR3 protein: CASSPTSGRAESSYNEQFF.

The V and J genes are TRBV4-2 and TRBJ2-7. CDR3 size: 15 residues. Germline assignment: CDR1 LGHNA and CDR2 YNFKEQ. The CDR3 loop reads CASSQEAKPYAEQYF.

The chain employs TRBV7-6 and TRBJ2-2. Germline loops: CDR1 SGHVS, CDR2 FNYEAQ. The CDR3 is made up of 13 amino acids. This CDR3 is CASSLALTGELFF.

The J gene is TRBJ2-7, the V gene TRBV15; absent DNA, TCRdb's TRBD1 call cannot be checked. The CDR3 consists of 14 residues. Germline V gene sequence: CDR1 LNHNV, CDR2 YYDKDF (reference sequence). The CDR3 here is CATSRDRGAYEQYF.

This sequence joins TRBV4-1 and TRBJ2-3; the TRBD1 assignment by TCRdb is unverifiable without DNA. In germline, CDR1 is MGHRA, CDR2 YSYEKL. The CDR3 totals 15 residues. Here the CDR3 reads CASSARDSSPDTQYF.

The chain couples TRBV12-3 or TRBV12-4 to TRBJ2-2; TCRdb outputs TRBD1, but without DNA this stays unchecked. The CDR3 is 15 residues long. Here the CDR3 reads CASRGLTGPTGELFF.

The chain carries TRBV5-5 and TRBJ2-1; the D gene TCRdb calls, TRBD2, cannot be checked with no DNA. CDR1 is SGHKS and CDR2 is YYEKEE in the germline V gene (reference sequence). This CDR3 is 15 amino acids long. This CDR3 reads CASSPTGLAGDEQFF.

The rearrangement joins TRBV9 to TRBJ2-5; no DNA is available, so the TRBD1 call from TCRdb remains unchecked. The CDR3 contains 16 residues. CDR1 and CDR2 from the germline V gene are SGDLS and YYNGEE. CDR3 sequence reads: CASSVASGTVKETQYF.

The chain is built from TRBV12-3 or TRBV12-4 and TRBJ1-5; TCRdb calls TRBD1, which cannot be checked without DNA. This CDR3 has 17 residues. The CDR3 region is CASSSAGGNVGNQPQHF.

This chain connects TRBV5-5 to TRBJ1-4; TCRdb proposes TRBD1, but this gene call is untestable without DNA. The germline gives CDR1 SGHKS, CDR2 YYEKEE (reference sequence). This CDR3 comprises 15 residues. CDR3 loop: CASSSDRVGGEKLFF.